Listed below are T cell receptor beta chains from one sample, sequenced in a study of CD8 T cells in ankylosing spondylitis. TCRdb reprocessed the 5' RACE reads with MiXCR, giving one entry per CDR3 protein. The sample shows 700,000 or so distinct CDR3 sequences, roughly 19% of them seen only once. Material for sequencing was blood, either unsorted or a sorted T cell fraction (not recorded which). The receptors here all came from a male donor with ankylosing spondylitis. Each CDR3 is given with its conserved first and last residue. Each record gives: D gene, clone size, V gene, J gene, CDR3 protein, CDR3 DNA. The D gene is left open where the match is weak. The size of a clone is reported for some rows only, either as once, few or many, or as a class for expanded clones.

-	few	TRBV29-1	TRBJ2-1	CSVEEGVGNEQFF	TGCAGCGTTGAAGAGGGGGTGGGGAATGAGCAGTTCTTC
-	few	TRBV5-1	TRBJ2-5	CASSLWIGGQETQYF	TGCGCCAGCAGCTTGTGGATAGGGGGTCAAGAGACCCAGTACTTC
-	-	TRBV24-1	TRBJ2-7	CATATSSYEQYF	TGTGCCACCGCGACCAGCTCCTACGAGCAGTACTTC
-	-	TRBV2	TRBJ1-1	CASSDGAMNTEAFF	TGTGCCAGCAGTGACGGAGCCATGAACACTGAAGCTTTCTTT
TRBD2	-	TRBV6-1	TRBJ2-5	CASSRNSLLAGQETQYF	TGTGCCAGCAGCCGTAATTCGTTACTAGCGGGCCAAGAGACCCAGTACTTC
-	few	TRBV7-3	TRBJ2-2	CASSLYGPANTGELFF	TGTGCCAGCAGCTTATATGGTCCCGCGAACACCGGGGAGCTGTTTTTT
-	-	TRBV20-1	TRBJ2-3	CSALSWPLTDTQYF	TGCAGTGCTTTATCTTGGCCTCTTACAGATACGCAGTATTTT
-	-	TRBV3-1	TRBJ1-2	CASSQGVVNSGYTF	TGTGCCAGCAGCCAGGGGGTTGTAAATTCTGGCTACACCTTC
-	few	TRBV7-2	TRBJ2-5	CASSPGIKGSGETQYF	TGTGCCAGCAGCCCCGGTATTAAGGGGTCAGGAGAGACCCAGTACTTC
-	few	TRBV29-1	TRBJ2-7	CSVQADSYEQYF	TGCAGCGTTCAAGCTGACAGTTACGAGCAGTACTTC
TRBD1	few	TRBV20-1	TRBJ1-3	CSARSGRGPGNTIYF	TGCAGTGCTAGAAGCGGCAGGGGGCCTGGAAACACCATATATTTT
-	-	TRBV11-3	TRBJ2-1	CASSLADVYNEQFF	TGTGCCAGCAGCTTAGCGGACGTCTACAATGAGCAGTTCTTC
TRBD1	-	TRBV6-1	TRBJ2-7	CASSQGQADYEQYF	TGTGCCAGCAGCCAGGGACAGGCGGACTACGAGCAGTACTTC
-	few	TRBV5-1	TRBJ1-2	CASSLAERAYGYTF	TGCGCCAGCAGCTTGGCCGAAAGGGCATATGGCTACACCTTC
-	many	TRBV5-5	TRBJ2-3	CASSWAGSTDTQYF	TGTGCCAGCAGCTGGGCAGGGTCGACAGATACGCAGTATTTT
TRBD2	-	TRBV7-6	TRBJ2-2	CASSLAMGLAGGTGELFF	TGTGCCAGCAGCTTAGCGATGGGACTAGCGGGAGGCACCGGGGAGCTGTTTTTT
TRBD2	many	TRBV10-3	TRBJ2-5	CAISEGGLATQETQYF	TGTGCCATCAGTGAGGGGGGACTAGCCACTCAAGAGACCCAGTACTTC
-	many	TRBV4-1	TRBJ1-2	CASSQEVASRGDGYTF	TGCGCCAGCAGCCAAGAGGTCGCCTCCCGAGGGGATGGCTACACCTTC
TRBD2	-	TRBV7-2	TRBJ2-1	CASSSTTSGTSGRVFF	TGTGCCAGCAGCTCCACCACCTCCGGGACTAGCGGGAGGGTGTTCTTC
-	few	TRBV30	TRBJ2-3	CAWSGARTEGLSTDTQYF	TGTGCCTGGAGTGGGGCCAGAACTGAGGGTTTGAGCACAGATACGCAGTATTTT
-	-	TRBV2	TRBJ2-7	CASSEVTEQYF	TGTGCCAGCAGTGAAGTGACCGAGCAGTACTTC
TRBD1	many	TRBV20-1	TRBJ2-3	CSAGVGTASTDTQYF	TGCAGTGCGGGGGTCGGGACAGCTAGCACAGATACGCAGTATTTT
-	few	TRBV12-3/TRBV12-4	TRBJ2-2	CASSQTGSGELFF	TGTGCCAGCAGTCAGACGGGTTCCGGGGAGCTGTTTTTT
TRBD1	-	TRBV13	TRBJ1-1	CASSSSGQGKTEAFF	TGTGCCAGCAGCTCAAGTGGACAGGGGAAAACTGAAGCTTTCTTT
-	-	TRBV5-4	TRBJ2-1	CASSWISYNEQFF	TGTGCCAGCAGCTGGATCTCCTACAATGAGCAGTTCTTC
-	-	TRBV4-1	TRBJ2-7	CASSQGNRASHEQYF	TGCGCCAGCAGCCAAGGGAACAGGGCGAGCCACGAGCAGTACTTC
-	-	TRBV12-3/TRBV12-4	TRBJ1-6	CASTNTGSPLHF	TGTGCCAGCACCAACACGGGGTCACCCCTCCACTTT
-	-	TRBV18	TRBJ2-2	CASSPPNAGELFF	TGTGCCAGCTCACCACCCAACGCCGGGGAGCTGTTTTTT